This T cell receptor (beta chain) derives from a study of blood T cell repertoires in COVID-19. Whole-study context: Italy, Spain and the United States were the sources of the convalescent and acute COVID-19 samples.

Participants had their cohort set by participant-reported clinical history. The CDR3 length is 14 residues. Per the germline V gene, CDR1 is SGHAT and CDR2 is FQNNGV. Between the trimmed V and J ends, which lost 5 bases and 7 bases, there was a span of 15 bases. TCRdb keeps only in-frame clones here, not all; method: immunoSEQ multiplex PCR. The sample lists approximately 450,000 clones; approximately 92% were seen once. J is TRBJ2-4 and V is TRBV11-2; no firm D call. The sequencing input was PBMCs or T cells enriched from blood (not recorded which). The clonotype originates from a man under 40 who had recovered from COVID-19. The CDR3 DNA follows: TGTGCCAGCAGCGTAGGACCGTCCGGGAACATTCAGTACTTC. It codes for CASSVGPSGNIQYF.